This T cell receptor beta chain derives from a study of cytotoxic CD8 clonotypes in ibrutinib-treated CLL. Study summary: Once treatment had gone on for a median of around eleven months, range 6 to 36, response samples were drawn. Study results and caveats: With treatment, public clonotypes, which were uncommon, either contracted or remained stable.

The V segment lost 10 bases and the J segment 4 bases; nucleotides outside the gene matches: 8. The V gene's germline CDR1 is SNHLY and CDR2 FYNNEI. The CDR3 runs 13 residues. Genomic DNA in an amount of approximately 2.2 micrograms was extracted from cryopreserved PBMCs and used for the preparation of TCR beta libraries. As to this clone: As yet, its antigen is unknown.

Researchers set a sequencing depth target of 1 in 200,000 to 1 in 1 million T cells. Sequencing was performed with immunoSEQ multiplex PCR; in TCRdb, only in-frame clones are kept and a portion is missing. The data show over 120,000 clones, about 80% seen once. This sequence originates from a human donor with chronic lymphocytic leukemia. Sequenced material: PBMCs, taken after 24 months of ibrutinib treatment. The V call is TRBV2, the J call TRBJ1-2; 8 nucleotides line up with TRBD1. CDR3 nucleotide sequence: TGTGCCAACCCACCCAGGGGGCCCTATGGCTACACCTTC. Translating it yields CANPPRGPYGYTF.